This TCR beta chain appears in the sequencing data of a study of T cells expressing NK-cell markers. Study as a whole: Among eight sequenced donors, seven carried HCMV seropositivity while one was seronegative.

For each CDR3 protein, TCRdb gives one entry from its re-call of the 5' RACE reads, without DNA. The record lists about 450,000 distinct CDR3 sequences, of which the ten most abundant hold approximately 7%. Germline-derived CDR1 and CDR2 are SGHDT and YYEEEE. CDR3 length: 12 amino acids. This rearrangement joins TRBV5-6 to TRBJ1-6. This TCR was sampled from a woman between 18 and 75 years old in good health. Material: blood T cells: a sorted CD56 or NKG2C T cell subset, CD4+ or CD8+ T cells, or bulk PBMC T cells (not recorded which). This chain's CDR3 is CASSLNDSPLHF. The full variable domain, rest sourced from reference TRBV5-6 and TRBJ1-6, is DAGVTQSPTHLIKTRGQQVTLRCSPKSGHDTVSWYQQALGQGPQFIFQYYEEEERQRGNFPDRFSGHQFPNYSSELNVNALLLGDSALYLCASSLNDSPLHFGNGTRLTVT.